The 12 T cell receptor beta chains listed next were all sequenced from one sample in a study of CD8+CD57+ T cells in acquired aplastic anemia. Genomic DNA served as template for TCR beta VDJ and CDR3 profiling. Via MiXCR, TCRdb re-called the reads, giving one row per CDR3 protein. The sample records 250,000 to 300,000 distinct CDR3 sequences, 56% being singletons. The sample was sorted CD4+, CD8+, or CD8+CD57+ T cells (not recorded which) from PBMCs. The source of these receptors is a human donor with severe aplastic anemia or a healthy control (not recorded which).

This clonotype has only a few counts. DNA of the CDR3: TGTGCCAGTAGTCTACAGGGACGCGGAAACACCATATATTTT. Encoded protein: CASSLQGRGNTIYF. The rearrangement uses TRBV19 and TRBJ1-3, with D perhaps matching TRBD1 (6 bases). The V and J ends lost 5 bases and 4 bases respectively, with 12 bases between them. This CDR3 is built from 14 residues. CDR1 and CDR2 (germline): LNHDA, SQIVND (reference sequence).

In its sample, this clonotype was seen many times. This chain uses TRBV20-1 with TRBJ2-7; D uncertain. Germline V CDR1 and CDR2: DFQATT, SNEGSKA (reference sequence). This CDR3 has 12 amino acids. Trimming pared 3 bases from V and 0 bases from J, leaving 6 bases between. CDR3 sequence: CSASGDSYEQYF. In DNA, the CDR3 is TGCAGTGCTAGTGGGGACTCCTACGAGCAGTACTTC.

This chain connects TRBV12-3 or TRBV12-4 to TRBJ2-7; D gene unclear. The CDR3 is 13 residues long. V gave up 1 base and J gave up 3 bases, with 7 bases separating them. The CDR3 protein is CASSLGRNYEQYF. CDR3 in DNA: TGTGCCAGCAGTTTAGGGCGGAACTACGAGCAGTACTTC.

The J gene is TRBJ2-7, the V gene TRBV20-1; tentatively, D is TRBD1 (6 bases). The V gene's germline CDR1 is DFQATT and CDR2 SNEGSKA (reference sequence). CDR3 length: 14 amino acids. The V gene lost 0 bases and the J gene lost 5 bases, with 14 bases spanning the gap. The chain's CDR3 is CSAREQGPIHEQYF. CDR3 coding DNA: TGCAGTGCTAGAGAACAGGGCCCAATTCACGAGCAGTACTTC.

This clonotype was observed many times. The chain carries TRBV7-2 and TRBJ2-2; D tentatively reads TRBD1 or TRBD2 (6 bases each). Per the germline V gene, CDR1 is SGHTA and CDR2 is FQGNSA. This CDR3 has 16 residues. V was cut by 0 bases and J by 6 bases, with 14 bases left in between. Here the CDR3 reads CASSLAKSGAAGELFF. In DNA, the CDR3 is TGTGCCAGCAGCTTAGCGAAATCGGGGGCAGCCGGGGAGCTGTTTTTT.

This rearrangement joins TRBV7-9 to TRBJ2-6; 7 bases map to TRBD1. The CDR3 spans 16 residues. With 2 bases clipped from V and 2 bases from J, the junction kept 3 bases outside the gene matches. Germline CDR1 reads SEHNR; CDR2 reads FQNEAQ (reference sequence). The CDR3 region is CASSLTTGAGANVLTF. The CDR3 nucleotides read TGTGCCAGCAGCTTAACTACAGGGGCTGGGGCCAACGTCCTGACTTTC.

This clonotype was recorded many times. The rearrangement uses TRBV9 and TRBJ2-3, with TRBD2 identical over 8 bases. Germline V gives CDR1 SGDLS, CDR2 YYNGEE. J was trimmed by 1 base and V by 0 bases; bases with no gene match: 7. The length of the CDR3 is 17 residues. CDR3 in amino acids: CASSVGSGGRGTDTQYF. CDR3 bases: TGTGCCAGCAGCGTAGGGAGCGGGGGAAGGGGCACAGATACGCAGTATTTT.

The CDR3 reads CASRSLAGAPYEQYF. As DNA, the CDR3 is TGTGCCAGCAGATCGCTAGCGGGGGCGCCATACGAGCAGTACTTC. This sequence joins TRBV27 and TRBJ2-7; the match to TRBD2 covers 10 bases. In germline, CDR1 is MNHEY, CDR2 SMNVEV (reference sequence). Trimming cost V 6 bases and J 4 bases; bases outside gene matches: 9. CDR3 length: 15 residues.

The V and J genes are TRBV6-4 and TRBJ2-3; D gene ambiguous. V gave up 8 bases and J gave up 1 base, with 7 bases separating them. The germline gives CDR1 MRHNA, CDR2 SNTAGT. This CDR3 has 12 residues. CDR3 DNA sequence: TGTGCCAGCTTCGCTTGCACAGATACGCAGTATTTT. Translated: CASFACTDTQYF.

The chain recombines TRBV5-8 with TRBJ2-3; 11 bases match TRBD2. V shed 1 base and J 0 bases; nucleotides not matched to a gene: 7. This CDR3 comprises 18 residues. Germline loops: CDR1 SGHTS, CDR2 YDEGEE. The CDR3 region is CASSLQSLAGGSTDTQYF. The CDR3 coding sequence is TGTGCCAGCAGCTTGCAATCCCTAGCGGGGGGCAGCACAGATACGCAGTATTTT.

In its sample, this clonotype was seen many times. The chain combines TRBV12-3 or TRBV12-4 with TRBJ1-3, with TRBD1 as a possible D gene (6 bases). The CDR3 sequence is 14 residues long. The ends were cut back, 5 bases at V and 2 bases at J, with 10 bases in the middle. CDR3 protein: CASSQRTAGNTIYF. The CDR3 region has the DNA TGTGCCAGCAGTCAACGGACAGCTGGAAACACCATATATTTT.

This clonotype came up many times. J is TRBJ1-1 and V is TRBV7-6, with no clear D. Germline CDR1 and CDR2: SGHVS and FNYEAQ. The CDR3 loop spans 13 amino acids. V dropped 5 bases and J dropped 1 base, with 8 bases sitting between them. This CDR3 is CASSLQENTEAFF. In DNA, the CDR3 is TGTGCCAGCAGCCTCCAAGAGAACACTGAAGCTTTCTTT.